Following are 21 T cell receptor beta chains from one sample sequenced in a study of T cell repertoires in cytomegalovirus infection. For these receptors, no antigen is known. TCRdb passed the reads through MiXCR, listing each CDR3 protein once. In the table there are 650,000 to 900,000 distinct CDR3 sequences, almost 30% of which are singletons. The source was cultured CD8+ T cells from PBMCs, collected from culture after CMV antigen stimulation. The receptor source for this set is a human donor in good health (CMV status not recorded). Some clones in this sample may be carry-over from other donors' samples.

This clonotype showed up many times. The chain is built from TRBV7-3 and TRBJ2-1; D ambiguous. CDR3 size: 16 residues. Germline V gene sequence: CDR1 SGHTA, CDR2 FQGTGA. With 1 base removed from V and 6 bases from J, the gap between germline ends came to 16 bases. CDR3 in amino acids: CASSLNVRRNLNEQFF. The CDR3 DNA follows: TGTGCCAGCAGCTTAAACGTCAGACGGAATCTCAATGAGCAGTTCTTC.

A word on this clonotype: Given a much more abundant clone one base away, this may be a read error. This sequence joins TRBV7-6 and TRBJ1-1; D unclear. Germline V gene lookup returns CDR1 SGHVS and CDR2 FNYEAQ. This CDR3 has 13 residues. Here the CDR3 reads CVSSLGHNTEAFF. The CDR3, as DNA: TGTGTCAGCAGCTTAGGCCATAACACTGAAGCTTTCTTT.

The CDR3 sequence is CASSYTGRPYNEQFF. CDR3 sequence (DNA): TGTGCCAGCAGCTATACAGGGAGACCCTACAATGAGCAGTTCTTC. The chain has TRBV5-8 and TRBJ2-1; a possible D gene is TRBD1 (6 bases). The CDR3 length is 15 residues. Germline CDR1 SGHTS, CDR2 YDEGEE. V was pared by 3 bases and J by 2 bases, with 12 bases between.

There are a few counts of this clonotype. This sequence joins TRBV27 and TRBJ2-3, with TRBD2 identical over 12 bases. Germline V gives CDR1 MNHEY, CDR2 SMNVEV (reference sequence). The V segment lost 6 bases and the J segment 7 bases; nucleotides outside the gene matches: 8. The CDR3 is 15 amino acids. The CDR3 DNA reads as TGTGCCAGCAGCTCTCTAGCGGGGGGGCAAAATACGCAGTATTTT. It is translated as CASSSLAGGQNTQYF.

V gene TRBV4-2 combines with J gene TRBJ2-7; D is unresolved. V lost 0 bases and J lost 7, with 16 bases in between. This CDR3 is built from 15 residues. Looked up from germline, CDR1 is LGHNA and CDR2 is YNFKEQ. The CDR3 loop is CASSQDSGWGEEQYF. CDR3 nucleotide sequence: TGTGCCAGCAGCCAAGATTCAGGCTGGGGTGAAGAGCAGTACTTC.

This clonotype was seen a handful of times. This chain connects TRBV6-1 to TRBJ1-5, with TRBD1 matching 8 bases. The CDR3 spans 18 residues. The J segment lost 0 bases and the V segment lost 4 bases, leaving 11 bases of the junction unmatched. Germline loops: CDR1 MNHNS, CDR2 SASEGT. The CDR3 nucleotides read TGTGCCAGCAGTGGGAGGGACAGGTATTACGATAGCAATCAGCCCCAGCATTTT. Amino acids: CASSGRDRYYDSNQPQHF.

V and J are TRBV4-1 and TRBJ2-3, with no clear D. Trimming shortened V by 0 bases and J by 3 bases, and 16 bases separated the two germline ends. Looked up from germline, CDR1 is MGHRA and CDR2 is YSYEKL. The length of the CDR3 is 17 residues. The DNA for the CDR3 is TGCGCCAGCAGCCAAGATCCCCCAGGTCTGAGGACAGATACGCAGTATTTT. Its protein product is CASSQDPPGLRTDTQYF.

This clonotype occurred a few times. The chain carries TRBV6-6 and TRBJ2-7; D may be TRBD1 or TRBD2 (5 bases each). CDR3 length equals 14 residues. Trimming cost V 2 bases and J 1 base, with 9 bases left between them. Germline values: CDR1 MNHNY, CDR2 SVGAGI (reference sequence). CDR3 DNA sequence: TGTGCCAGCAGTTACGGGGGACGGTCCTACGAGCAGTACGTC. It yields the protein CASSYGGRSYEQYV.

The chain links TRBV27 to TRBJ1-6; D remains unclear. The V gene's germline CDR1 is MNHEY and CDR2 SMNVEV (reference sequence). V lost 5 bases to trimming and J lost 6 bases, with 11 bases between them. The CDR3 sequence is 14 residues long. The CDR3 sequence is CASSPRGTNSPLHF. The CDR3 DNA reads as TGTGCCAGCAGTCCTCGGGGTACTAATTCACCCCTCCACTTT.

V and J are TRBV4-2 and TRBJ1-4; 9 bases are shared with TRBD1. Germline CDR1 reads LGHNA; CDR2 reads YNFKEQ. The ends lost 2 bases at V and 6 bases at J; junction bases unmatched: 4. This CDR3 region has 15 residues. Here the CDR3 DNA reads TGTGCCAGCAGCCAAAAGGACAGGGGAGATGAAAAACTGTTTTTT. Translating it yields CASSQKDRGDEKLFF.

The chain joins TRBV6-5 to TRBJ2-2; 8 nucleotides match TRBD1. Trimming cost V 8 bases and J 1 base; bases outside gene matches: 0. Germline CDR1 is MNHEY and CDR2 is SVGAGI. The CDR3 is 13 residues long. CDR3 bases: TGTGCCAGCGGACAGGGGAACACCGGGGAGCTGTTTTTT. This sequence encodes CASGQGNTGELFF.

CDR3 residues: CSVGGATYNEQFF. The CDR3 nucleotides read TGCAGCGTTGGGGGCGCAACTTACAATGAGCAGTTCTTC. The chain carries TRBV29-1 and TRBJ2-1; D is possibly TRBD1 (5 bases). Trimming removed 4 bases at V and 4 bases at J, with 11 bases between. The germline gives CDR1 SQVTM, CDR2 ANQGSEA. The CDR3 loop spans 13 amino acids.

This clonotype appeared a few times. V usage is TRBV4-1 and J usage is TRBJ1-1, with a weak D call TRBD1 (5 bases). Per the germline V gene, CDR1 is MGHRA and CDR2 is YSYEKL. The germline V and J ends were trimmed by 3 bases and 3 bases, with 14 bases remaining between them. The CDR3 is 15 residues long. This CDR3 is CASSHLGVGDTEAFF. CDR3 nucleotide sequence: TGCGCCAGCAGCCACCTGGGGGTTGGGGACACTGAAGCTTTCTTT.

This clonotype was observed a few times. This chain connects TRBV15 to TRBJ1-2; the D is unclear. Germline CDR1 and CDR2: LNHNV and YYDKDF (reference sequence). CDR3 length: 12 amino acids. Between the trimmed V and J ends, which lost 1 base and 4 bases, there was a span of 4 bases. CDR3 bases: TGTGCCACCAGCAGAGTACCCTATGGCTACACCTTC. This encodes CATSRVPYGYTF.

The chain has TRBV9 and TRBJ1-2; 10 bases agree with TRBD1. This CDR3 has 17 amino acids. With V trimmed by 4 bases and J by 5 bases, 14 bases remained unmatched. Germline CDR1 reads SGDLS; CDR2 reads YYNGEE. CDR3 in DNA: TGTGCCAGCAGCCCTCAGAGCCGGGACAGGGGTCAATATGGCTACACCTTC. Encoded protein: CASSPQSRDRGQYGYTF. Filled out from reference TRBV9 and TRBJ1-2, the complete variable domain reads DSGVTQTPKHLITATGQRVTLRCSPRSGDLSVYWYQQSLDQGLQFLIQYYNGEERAKGNILERFSAQQFPDLHSELNLSSLELGDSALYFCASSPQSRDRGQYGYTFGSGTRLTVV.

This clonotype is a singleton in its sample. The CDR3 loop is CASSLAPPGTGYSNQPQHF. The DNA for the CDR3 is TGTGCCAGCAGCTTAGCGCCCCCCGGGACAGGGTATAGCAATCAGCCCCAGCATTTT. This chain joins TRBV7-6 and TRBJ1-5, with 9 bases fitting TRBD1. The CDR3 is 19 amino acids. The germline gives CDR1 SGHVS, CDR2 FNYEAQ. V gave up 0 bases and J gave up 0 bases; unmatched junction bases: 9.

The sample holds a few counts of this clonotype. The rearrangement joins TRBV11-1 to TRBJ2-3; 7 nucleotides match TRBD1. The CDR3 totals 16 residues. V was pared by 5 bases and J by 0 bases, with 8 bases of the junction left unmatched. Looked up from germline, CDR1 is SGHAT and CDR2 is FQDESV (reference sequence). CDR3 residues: CASSILRGLSTDTQYF. The CDR3 DNA sequence: TGTGCCAGCAGCATCTTAAGGGGGCTAAGCACAGATACGCAGTATTTT. The complete variable domain, with remaining parts taken from reference TRBV11-1 and TRBJ2-3, reads EAEVAQSPRYKITEKSQAVAFWCDPISGHATLYWYRQILGQGPELLVQFQDESVVDDSQLPKDRFSAERLKGVDSTLKIQPAELGDSAMYLCASSILRGLSTDTQYFGPGTRLTVL.

This chain joins TRBV6-5 and TRBJ2-7; 9 bases are shared with TRBD2. Germline V CDR1 and CDR2: MNHEY, SVGAGI. This CDR3 is 15 amino acids long. The ends lost 0 bases at V and 5 bases at J; junction bases unmatched: 5. Written as DNA, the CDR3 is TGTGCCAGCAGTTACTCGCTAGCGGGGATGAACGAGCAGTACTTC. Protein product: CASSYSLAGMNEQYF.

This clonotype has only a few counts. The genes are TRBV11-3 and TRBJ1-1, with 7 bases aligning to TRBD1. The germline CDR1 and CDR2 sequences are SGHNT and YENEEA. Losses at the gene ends were 4 bases for V and 6 bases for J; bases not matched to a gene: 14. The length of the CDR3 is 16 residues. The CDR3 here is CASSSPGQGGTAEAFF. DNA for the CDR3: TGTGCCAGCAGCTCCCCAGGGCAGGGGGGGACGGCTGAAGCTTTCTTT.

The CDR3 nucleotides read TGTGCCAGCAGCTTAGCCAAGACAGGGGCCATAAATGAAAAACTGTTTTTT. Protein: CASSLAKTGAINEKLFF. The chain combines TRBV7-9 with TRBJ1-4; 8 bases align to TRBD1. Germline V CDR1 and CDR2: SEHNR, FQNEAQ (reference sequence). The junction had 8 bases not matched to a gene; V was cut back by 0 bases and J by 5 bases. This CDR3 has 17 residues.

The table lists this clonotype with a few counts. This chain links TRBV12-5 with TRBJ2-7; D not resolved. Germline CDR1 is LGHNT and CDR2 is FRNRAP. Trimming left V 1 base short and J 6 bases short, with 16 bases between. The CDR3 has 15 amino acids. In DNA form, the CDR3 reads TGTGCTAGTGGTTTGGCTCAGTTGGTGGTAGTCGAGCAGTACTTC. Its translation is CASGLAQLVVVEQYF.